The 13 T cell receptor beta chains below were found in one sample sequenced in a study of T cells expressing NK-cell markers. TCRdb derives one entry per CDR3 protein from the 5' RACE reads, leaving out DNA. The listing contains roughly 420,000 distinct CDR3 sequences. The specimen was blood T cells: a sorted CD56 or NKG2C T cell subset, CD4+ or CD8+ T cells, or bulk PBMC T cells (not recorded which). All receptors derive from a woman aged 18-69 years in good health.

CDR3 sequence: CASSFVVAEAFF. The chain has TRBV12-3 or TRBV12-4 and TRBJ1-1. The CDR3 consists of 12 residues.

V and J are TRBV6-2 or TRBV6-3 and TRBJ2-3; TCRdb returns TRBD1, unconfirmable since there is no DNA. The length of the CDR3 is 12 residues. The V gene's germline CDR1 is MNHEY and CDR2 SVGEGT. The chain's CDR3 is CASRAPADTQYF.

The genes are TRBV6-1 and TRBJ1-1; TCRdb returns TRBD1, unconfirmable since there is no DNA. Germline V lookup: CDR1 MNHNS, CDR2 SASEGT. The CDR3 is made up of 16 amino acids. Here the CDR3 reads CASSGGRTGRGTEAFF.

J is TRBJ1-2 and V is TRBV7-9. Germline CDR1 SEHNR, CDR2 FQNEAQ (reference sequence). The CDR3 extends over 15 amino acids. CDR3 in amino acids: CASSLDGITIDGYTF.

The J gene is TRBJ1-6, the V gene TRBV5-1; absent DNA, TCRdb's TRBD1 call cannot be checked. The CDR3 is 15 residues long. Germline values: CDR1 SGHRS, CDR2 YFSETQ. The CDR3 region is CASSLGQGFGAPLHF. Full variable domain (rest looked up from reference TRBV5-1 and TRBJ1-6): KAGVTQTPRYLIKTRGQQVTLSCSPISGHRSVSWYQQTPGQGLQFLFEYFSETQRNKGNFPGRFSGRQFSNSRSEMNVSTLELGDSALYLCASSLGQGFGAPLHFGNGTRLTVT.

This chain joins TRBV9 and TRBJ1-2; TCRdb calls TRBD1, which cannot be checked without DNA. Germline V gene data show CDR1 as SGDLS and CDR2 as YYNGEE. This CDR3 has 14 residues. The CDR3 protein is CASSEPSGGGGYTF.

V is TRBV12-3 or TRBV12-4 and J is TRBJ2-2; TCRdb outputs TRBD1, but without DNA this stays unchecked. The length of the CDR3 is 15 residues. The CDR3 protein is CASSFGRGGTGELFF.

The rearrangement joins TRBV2 to TRBJ1-2; there is no DNA to check the TCRdb D call of TRBD1. Germline V gives CDR1 SNHLY, CDR2 FYNNEI. The CDR3 contains 12 residues. The CDR3 is CAGTGTGRGYTF.

V usage is TRBV7-2 and J usage is TRBJ1-2. Germline lookup yields CDR1 SGHTA and CDR2 FQGNSA. The CDR3 has 13 residues. The CDR3 sequence is CASSLSGLYGYTF.

The CDR3 loop reads CASSLTSGRAGGKNIQYF. The chain is built from TRBV11-1 and TRBJ2-4; TCRdb gives TRBD2 as the D gene, but with no DNA this cannot be confirmed. Looked up from germline, CDR1 is SGHAT and CDR2 is FQDESV (reference sequence). The CDR3 is 18 amino acids.

The CDR3: CASSPPRGAKVTEAFF. The J gene is TRBJ1-1, the V gene TRBV6-1; TCRdb's assignment of TRBD1 cannot be checked, as there is no DNA. Germline loops: CDR1 MNHNS, CDR2 SASEGT. The CDR3 sequence is 16 residues long.

The genes are TRBV9 and TRBJ1-2; TCRdb returns TRBD1, unconfirmable since there is no DNA. Germline CDR1 reads SGDLS; CDR2 reads YYNGEE. This CDR3 is built from 16 residues. The CDR3 spells CASSTRGGSPPDGYTF. Combining the CDR3 with reference TRBV9 and TRBJ1-2 gives the whole variable domain DSGVTQTPKHLITATGQRVTLRCSPRSGDLSVYWYQQSLDQGLQFLIQYYNGEERAKGNILERFSAQQFPDLHSELNLSSLELGDSALYFCASSTRGGSPPDGYTFGSGTRLTVV.

V gene TRBV12-3 or TRBV12-4 combines with J gene TRBJ2-3; TCRdb calls TRBD2, which cannot be checked without DNA. CDR3 length: 16 residues. The CDR3 sequence: CASSPLGGRATDTQYF.